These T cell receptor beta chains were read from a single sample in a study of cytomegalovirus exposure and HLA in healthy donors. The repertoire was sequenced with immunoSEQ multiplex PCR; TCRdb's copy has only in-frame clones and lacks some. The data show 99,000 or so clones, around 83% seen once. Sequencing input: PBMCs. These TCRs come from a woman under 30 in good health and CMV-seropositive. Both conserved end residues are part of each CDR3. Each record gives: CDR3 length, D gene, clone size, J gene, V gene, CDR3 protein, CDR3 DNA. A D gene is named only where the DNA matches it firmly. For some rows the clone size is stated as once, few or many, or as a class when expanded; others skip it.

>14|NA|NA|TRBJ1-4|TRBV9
CAPALSRHNEKLFF
TGTGCTCCAGCCTTAAGTAGACATAATGAAAAACTGTTTTTT
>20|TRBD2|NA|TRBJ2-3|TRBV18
CASSPRRSGGTLESSDTQYF
TGTGCCAGCTCACCCCGGAGGAGCGGGGGGACTCTCGAGAGCTCAGATACGCAGTATTTT
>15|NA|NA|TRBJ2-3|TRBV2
CASSRRGSRGDTQYF
TGTGCCAGCTCGAGGAGGGGCTCAAGGGGAGATACGCAGTATTTT
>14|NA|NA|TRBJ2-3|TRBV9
CASSASGSTDTQYF
TGTGCCAGCAGCGCCTCGGGAAGCACAGATACGCAGTATTTT
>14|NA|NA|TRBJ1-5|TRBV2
CASSVGGLNQPQHF
TGTGCCAGCAGTGTCGGGGGGCTTAATCAGCCCCAGCATTTT
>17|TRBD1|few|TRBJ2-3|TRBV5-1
CASSLFPLGTGRDTQYF
TGCGCCAGCAGCTTGTTTCCCCTAGGGACAGGGCGAGATACGCAGTATTTT
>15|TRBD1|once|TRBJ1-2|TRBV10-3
CAITRDSTYNYGYTF
TGTGCCATCACCCGGGACAGCACCTATAACTATGGCTACACCTTC
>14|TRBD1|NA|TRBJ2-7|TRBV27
CASSLWGRGYEQYF
TGTGCCAGCAGTTTATGGGGCAGGGGGTACGAGCAGTACTTC
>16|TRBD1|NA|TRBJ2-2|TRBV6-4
CASSDSGTVPTGELFF
TGTGCCAGCAGTGACTCCGGGACAGTACCTACCGGGGAGCTGTTTTTT
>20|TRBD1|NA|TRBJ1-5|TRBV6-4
CASSDSISVGTATKNQPQHF
TGTGCCAGCAGTGACTCGATCTCTGTTGGGACAGCAACGAAAAATCAGCCCCAGCATTTT
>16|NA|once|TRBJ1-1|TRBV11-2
CASSRTGPTGNTEAFF
TGTGCCAGCAGTCGAACAGGACCGACGGGGAACACTGAAGCTTTCTTT
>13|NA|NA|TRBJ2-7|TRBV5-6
CASSPGSSGEQYF
TGTGCCAGCAGCCCCGGTTCATCTGGCGAGCAGTACTTC
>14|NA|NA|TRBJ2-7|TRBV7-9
CASSQNRVPYEQYF
TGTGCCAGCAGCCAAAACAGGGTCCCGTACGAGCAGTACTTC
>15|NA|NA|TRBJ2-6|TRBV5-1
CASSFGSSGANVLTF
TGCGCCAGCAGCTTTGGCAGCTCTGGGGCCAACGTCCTGACTTTC
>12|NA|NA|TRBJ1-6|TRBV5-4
CASSGRQAPLHF
TGTGCCAGCAGCGGCCGACAGGCACCCCTCCACTTT
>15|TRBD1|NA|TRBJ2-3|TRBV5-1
CASSLRTGVSDTQYF
TGCGCCAGCAGCTTGAGGACAGGGGTATCAGATACGCAGTATTTT
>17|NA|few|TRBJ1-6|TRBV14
CASSQIPVTGYNSPLHF
TGTGCCAGCAGCCAGATCCCAGTGACAGGTTATAATTCACCCCTCCACTTT